One and the same sample provided the 26 T cell receptor beta chains below, sequenced in a study of molecular identifiers for immune sequencing clone quantification. TCRdb itself ran the PCR reads through MiXCR, one entry per CDR3 protein. The repertoire has 400,000 to 600,000 distinct CDR3 sequences, 20% to 25% of them found once; the top ten carry 0.7% to 1%. Material: naive CD8+ T cells from blood, with Jurkat cell RNA spiked in. Subset here: FACS-sorted CD8+CD4-CCR7+CD45RA+ naive T cells. The receptors come from a human donor in good health. Some libraries in this study had Jurkat cell RNA spiked in.

With regard to this clonotype: It may be a read error: a sequence one base away is much more abundant. The rearrangement links TRBV29-1 to TRBJ2-3; 9 bases are shared with TRBD2. CDR3 length: 15 residues. From germline, CDR1 is SQVTM and CDR2 ANQGSEA. The DNA of the CDR3 is TGCAGCACCCGGGGGCCTAGCGGGAACGCAGATATGCAGTATTTT. Translated: CSTRGPSGNADMQYF.

This clonotype was observed at least ten times. The chain links TRBV2 to TRBJ1-1; D not resolved. The CDR3 is 14 residues long. CDR1 is SNHLY and CDR2 is FYNNEI in the germline V gene. V was cut by 0 bases and J by 0 bases, with 5 bases left in between. CDR3 sequence reads: CASSEAGVNTEAFF. CDR3 bases: TGTGCCAGCAGTGAAGCTGGGGTGAACACTGAAGCTTTCTTT.

With respect to this clonotype: Sequence at one end of the junction differs from germline and may be a read error. This chain connects TRBV7-2 to TRBJ2-1; TRBD1 matches 7 bases. The CDR3 covers 15 residues. The germline V gene has CDR1 SGHTA and CDR2 FQGNSA. The CDR3 region is CAGSLGGSSYNGQFF. The CDR3 nucleotides read TGTGCCGGCAGCTTAGGGGGCAGCTCCTACAATGGGCAGTTCTTC.

This clonotype was observed a few times. The V and J genes are TRBV7-9 and TRBJ2-3; D not certain. Trimming took 1 base from V and 6 from J, leaving 14 bases between them. The CDR3 totals 15 residues. CDR1 and CDR2 (germline): SEHNR, FQNEAQ (reference sequence). This chain's CDR3 is CASSLVSGSGDTQYF. The CDR3 region has the DNA TGTGCCAGCAGCTTAGTGTCCGGGTCCGGGGATACGCAGTATTTT.

The CDR3 DNA reads TGCGCCAGCAGCTTGGAGGCAGGAGGGTTTGAGCAGTTCTTC. Translated, it gives CASSLEAGGFEQFF. The rearrangement links TRBV5-1 to TRBJ2-1; TRBD2 might be the D (6 bases). The V gene's germline CDR1 is SGHRS and CDR2 YFSETQ. The CDR3 runs to 14 residues. The V and J ends lost 0 bases and 9 bases respectively, with 13 bases between them.

At least ten counts were recorded for this clonotype. The rearrangement uses TRBV20-1 and TRBJ2-7, with 10 bases lining up with TRBD1. Trimming took 6 bases from V and 4 from J; bases not matched to a gene: 6. This CDR3 has 13 residues. CDR1 is DFQATT, CDR2 SNEGSKA, per germline (reference sequence). CDR3 in amino acids: CSALDRGMYEQYF. CDR3 sequence (DNA): TGCAGTGCCCTGGACAGGGGGATGTACGAGCAGTACTTC.

Worth noting for this clonotype: Relative to the germline gene, one junction end is altered; a read error may explain this. The chain links TRBV19 to TRBJ1-1; D unclear. The CDR3 is 16 amino acids. The germline V gene has CDR1 LNHDA and CDR2 SQIVND (reference sequence). The DNA for the CDR3 is TGTGCCAGTAGTATAGCCCTACAGCCTACGAACACTGAAGCCTTCTTT. This gives the protein CASSIALQPTNTEAFF.

This chain uses TRBV4-3 with TRBJ1-6; D remains unclear. This CDR3 is built from 18 residues. Germline V gene data show CDR1 as LGHNA and CDR2 as YSLEER. Trimming stripped 0 bases from V and 8 bases from J, with 20 bases between. The CDR3 DNA sequence: TGCGCCAGCAGCCAAGACCCATTTCCGGGAGGAAAATATTCACCCCTCCACTTT. Protein product: CASSQDPFPGGKYSPLHF.

The rearrangement joins TRBV19 to TRBJ1-1; tentative D call: TRBD1 (5 bases). Germline V gene lookup returns CDR1 LNHDA and CDR2 SQIVND (reference sequence). CDR3 length: 15 amino acids. Trimming removed 0 bases at V and 2 bases at J, with 10 bases between. The CDR3 bases are TGTGCCAGTAGTATAGATGTGGGACTTAACACTGAAGCTTTCTTT. Its translation is CASSIDVGLNTEAFF.

With regard to this clonotype: This may stem from a read error, because a much larger clone lies one nucleotide away. This chain links TRBV28 with TRBJ1-5, with D unclear. In germline, CDR1 is MDHEN, CDR2 SYDVKM. This CDR3 has 16 residues. The CDR3 region is CASTSPLWGSNQPLHF. As DNA, the CDR3 is TGTGCCAGCACCTCCCCGTTGTGGGGTAGCAATCAGCCCCTGCATTTT.

This clonotype was picked up many times. The chain has TRBV20-1 and TRBJ2-7, with D possibly being TRBD2 (5 bases). The CDR3 sequence is 11 residues long. V was cut by 5 bases and J by 5 bases, with 10 bases left in between. Germline CDR1 is DFQATT and CDR2 is SNEGSKA (reference sequence). CDR3 nucleotide sequence: TGCAGTGCTGAAAAGCGGAACGAGCAGTACTTC. It translates to CSAEKRNEQYF.

This clonotype was detected only a few times. The chain uses TRBV19 and TRBJ1-2; D may be TRBD1 (6 bases). The V gene lost 3 bases and the J gene lost 7 bases, with 21 bases spanning the gap. The CDR3 runs to 16 residues. Germline V gene sequence: CDR1 LNHDA, CDR2 SQIVND (reference sequence). DNA for the CDR3: TGTGCCAGTAGTATCTCTGTGGGATCCGGGGGCGGTGGCTACACCTTC. Protein product: CASSISVGSGGGGYTF.

This clonotype was seen repeatedly, ten times or more. The chain has TRBV29-1 and TRBJ2-1; D gene ambiguous. The CDR3 runs 15 residues. Trimming removed 4 bases at V and 2 bases at J, with 15 bases between. In germline, CDR1 is SQVTM, CDR2 ANQGSEA. The CDR3 nucleotides read TGCAGCGTTGTAGGTCCTATAGCACCCTACAATGAGCAGTTCTTC. It specifies CSVVGPIAPYNEQFF.

This clonotype has a count of ten or more. The chain employs TRBV6-5 and TRBJ2-7; D might be TRBD1 or TRBD2, each matching 6 bases. Germline V CDR1 and CDR2: MNHEY, SVGAGI. V was trimmed by 6 bases and J by 3 bases, leaving 18 bases between them. The CDR3 covers 15 residues. The DNA of the CDR3 is TGTGCCAGCAGCCCCGGGGGCAGCGGTATCTACGAGCAGTACTTC. Translating gives CASSPGGSGIYEQYF.

This clonotype came up many times. This chain uses TRBV15 with TRBJ2-7, with 8 bases lining up with TRBD1. Germline CDR1 LNHNV, CDR2 YYDKDF (reference sequence). CDR3 size: 16 residues. J was trimmed by 4 bases and V by 4 bases; bases with no gene match: 12. The chain's CDR3 is CATSTLDRAAFYEQYF. Here the CDR3 DNA reads TGTGCCACCAGCACATTGGACAGGGCTGCTTTTTACGAGCAGTACTTC.

This clonotype has a handful of counts. The chain joins TRBV19 to TRBJ2-7; the D gene is possibly TRBD2 (5 bases). The CDR3 spans 13 residues. The ends were cut back, 7 bases at V and 3 bases at J, with 13 bases in the middle. Germline V CDR1 and CDR2: LNHDA, SQIVND (reference sequence). The CDR3 coding sequence is TGTGCCAGTACCCCGGGAACGGACTACGAGCAGTACTTC. This encodes CASTPGTDYEQYF. Together with reference TRBV19 and TRBJ2-7, the CDR3 gives the full variable domain: DGGITQSPKYLFRKEGQNVTLSCEQNLNHDAMYWYRQDPGQGLRLIYYSQIVNDFQKGDIAEGYSVSREKKESFPLTVTSAQKNPTAFYLCASTPGTDYEQYFGPGTRLTVT.

Comment on this clonotype: This clone may be a read error of a much larger clone one base away. The chain recombines TRBV4-3 with TRBJ1-4; 9 bases map to TRBD1. The CDR3 runs 15 residues. The ends lost 1 base at V and 7 bases at J; junction bases unmatched: 4. Germline V CDR1 and CDR2: LGHNA, YSLEER. CDR3 sequence reads: CASSQGTGACEKLFF. The CDR3 DNA sequence: TGCGCCAGCAGCCAAGGGACAGGGGCGTGTGAAAAACTGTTTTTT.

The rearrangement uses TRBV27 and TRBJ1-1; TRBD1 aligns across 10 bases. The CDR3 extends over 14 amino acids. V lost 3 bases, J lost 7 bases, and 5 bases stayed unmatched. Germline CDR1 and CDR2: MNHEY and SMNVEV (reference sequence). The CDR3, as DNA: TGTGCCAGCAGTTTGGTCGGGACAGGGGTTGAAGCTTTCTTT. Residues: CASSLVGTGVEAFF.

This clonotype was seen only a few times. V usage is TRBV20-1 and J usage is TRBJ2-3, with 9 bases identical to TRBD2. J gave up 6 bases and V 5 bases, and 15 bases lay outside the gene matches. The germline V gene encodes CDR1 DFQATT and CDR2 SNEGSKA (reference sequence). CDR3 length equals 16 residues. The chain's CDR3 is CSAPDLSRGGGDTQYF. Written as DNA, the CDR3 is TGCAGTGCTCCTGACTTATCGCGGGGGGGCGGGGATACGCAGTATTTT.

This clonotype showed up just a few times. V gene TRBV6-2 or TRBV6-3 combines with J gene TRBJ2-7; possibly TRBD2 for D (5 bases). CDR3 length equals 14 residues. Trimming took off 4 bases at V and 3 bases at J, with 13 bases between the two ends. Germline V CDR1 and CDR2: MNHEY, SVGEGT. The CDR3, as DNA: TGTGCCAGCAGTTTCGGACTTTTGAACTACGAGCAGTACTTC. It is translated as CASSFGLLNYEQYF.

This clonotype occurred a few times. This chain joins TRBV29-1 and TRBJ1-2; TRBD1 matches at 7 bases. V was pared by 4 bases and J by 7 bases, with 3 bases of the junction left unmatched. Per the germline V gene, CDR1 is SQVTM and CDR2 is ANQGSEA. This CDR3 region has 11 residues. The CDR3 coding sequence is TGCAGCGTTGCACAGGGGTCTGGCTACACCTTC. This sequence encodes CSVAQGSGYTF.

This clonotype has more than one count but fewer than ten. This chain joins TRBV5-3 and TRBJ2-7; D is possibly TRBD2 (6 bases). TRBV5-3 is classed as an ORF, of uncertain function. CDR3 length: 15 amino acids. Trimming stripped 8 bases from V and 4 bases from J, with 22 bases between. CDR3 in DNA: TGTGCCAGCAGCCAGTGGGGCCCCGGGGGATACGAGCAGTACTTC. Translating it yields CASSQWGPGGYEQYF.

This clonotype came up a few times. The CDR3 is CASSEGTSGANVLTF. For the CDR3, the DNA is TGTGCCAGCTCGGAAGGAACCTCTGGGGCCAACGTCCTGACTTTC. This chain uses TRBV27 with TRBJ2-6; D gene ambiguous. V lost 8 bases to trimming and J lost 0 bases, with 11 bases between them. CDR1 is MNHEY, CDR2 SMNVEV, per germline (reference sequence). There are 15 residues in the CDR3.

The chain combines TRBV4-3 with TRBJ2-4; D uncertain. The CDR3 covers 17 residues. Germline-derived CDR1 and CDR2 are LGHNA and YSLEER. The V end was cut by 0 bases, the J end by 0 bases, with 12 bases between. The DNA of the CDR3 is TGCGCCAGCAGCCAAGATAGTGGTAGCCAAGCCAAAAACATTCAGTACTTC. Amino acid sequence: CASSQDSGSQAKNIQYF.

This clonotype was detected ten times or more. The chain couples TRBV4-3 to TRBJ2-7; D gene uncertain. V was trimmed by 2 bases and J by 3 bases, leaving 14 bases between them. Per germline, CDR1 LGHNA and CDR2 YSLEER. The CDR3 covers 15 residues. The CDR3 DNA is TGCGCCAGCAGCCAAACTTATAGTTGGCTCTACGAGCAGTACTTC. Translating gives CASSQTYSWLYEQYF.

This clonotype has ten or more counts. The V gene is TRBV27, the J gene TRBJ2-3; 12 nucleotides align to TRBD1. Germline V lookup: CDR1 MNHEY, CDR2 SMNVEV (reference sequence). Germline trimming cut 2 bases from V and 5 bases from J; bases unmatched to any gene: 5. This CDR3 comprises 16 residues. The DNA for the CDR3 is TGTGCCAGCAGTTTAGACGGGACAGGGGGCGTAGATACGCAGTATTTT. Its translation is CASSLDGTGGVDTQYF.